Below are 20 T cell receptor beta chains sequenced from a single sample in a study of shared clonotypes between healthy human individuals. Sequencing used immunoSEQ multiplex PCR; TCRdb keeps in-frame clones, though not all of them. The profile shows around 2.1 million clones, approximately 96% of them singletons. Specimen: naive CD4+ T cells sorted from blood. Subset noted: CD45RA+ positively selected. The receptors derive from a man between 18 and 35 years old in good health.

Worth noting for this clone: The junction shows a germline mismatch at one end, possibly a read error. This rearrangement joins TRBV7-7 to TRBJ2-2; no firm D call. Germline V gene data show CDR1 as SSHAT and CDR2 as FNYEAQ (reference sequence). The CDR3 is made up of 16 amino acids. Here the CDR3 DNA reads TGTGCTAGCAGCTTAGCTGGGCCCGGACCTAACGGGGAGCTGTTTTTT. Translating it yields CASSLAGPGPNGELFF.

The chain is built from TRBV4-1 and TRBJ1-4; 10 bases match TRBD1. The CDR3 is made up of 16 amino acids. Germline CDR1 reads MGHRA; CDR2 reads YSYEKL. V trimming: 6 bases; J trimming: 4 bases; junction bases outside the gene matches: 8. The chain's CDR3 is CASSPGTGASNEKLFF. DNA for the CDR3: TGCGCCAGCAGTCCTGGGACAGGGGCGAGTAATGAAAAACTGTTTTTT.

The chain uses TRBV5-8 and TRBJ2-2, with a weak D call TRBD2 (6 bases). The germline gives CDR1 SGHTS, CDR2 YDEGEE. Trimming took 3 bases from V and 2 from J, leaving 14 bases between them. The CDR3 is 16 amino acids. The CDR3 DNA reads as TGTGCCAGCAGCTCAAATTTCGGGAGCAACACCGGGGAGCTGTTTTTT. It translates to CASSSNFGSNTGELFF.

The V and J genes are TRBV10-3 and TRBJ2-7, with 7 bases fitting TRBD1. The CDR3 sequence is 15 residues long. CDR1 and CDR2 from the germline V gene are ENHRY and SYGVKD. Germline trimming cut 5 bases from V and 1 base from J; bases unmatched to any gene: 8. In DNA form, the CDR3 reads TGTGCCATCAGTCAAGGGGGCGCCGGGTCCTACGAGCAGTACTTC. Its protein product is CAISQGGAGSYEQYF.

As to this clone: At one end, the junction sequence differs from germline, possibly due to a read error. This chain links TRBV11-2 with TRBJ1-1; TRBD1 matches 8 bases. This CDR3 contains 15 residues. CDR1 and CDR2 from the germline V gene are SGHAT and FQNNGV. The CDR3 bases are TGTGCCAGCAGTTTTCGGGACAGGATGAAGACTGAAGCTTTCTTT. Amino acids: CASSFRDRMKTEAFF.

The rearrangement links TRBV19 to TRBJ2-1; 10 positions agree with TRBD2. This CDR3 is built from 16 residues. The V and J ends lost 5 bases and 4 bases, in that order; junction bases with no gene match: 8. The germline gives CDR1 LNHDA, CDR2 SQIVND (reference sequence). As DNA, the CDR3 is TGTGCCAGTAGTTTCCGGACTAGCGGACTTTACAATGAGCAGTTCTTC. Amino acid sequence: CASSFRTSGLYNEQFF.

This clone showed up just once. The gene calls are TRBV13 and TRBJ2-5; D ambiguous. The CDR3 length is 13 residues. The V gene lost 2 bases and the J gene lost 5 bases, with 9 bases spanning the gap. Germline V gives CDR1 PRHDT, CDR2 FYEKMQ (reference sequence). The CDR3 region is CASSLSSWETQYF. The CDR3 DNA reads as TGTGCCAGCAGCTTATCGAGTTGGGAGACCCAGTACTTC.

The chain has TRBV6-5 and TRBJ1-2; the D gene is possibly TRBD1 (5 bases). Trimming took 7 bases from V and 8 from J, leaving 20 bases between them. The CDR3 loop spans 14 amino acids. Germline V gene sequence: CDR1 MNHEY, CDR2 SVGAGI. The CDR3 nucleotides are TGTGCCAGCACTTCCCATTCACGGGGGGACGGCTACACCTTC. Its translation is CASTSHSRGDGYTF.

This clone was counted once. V usage is TRBV28 and J usage is TRBJ1-1; D might be TRBD1 (6 bases). The germline V and J ends were trimmed by 7 bases and 3 bases, with 21 bases remaining between them. Looked up from germline, CDR1 is MDHEN and CDR2 is SYDVKM. This CDR3 comprises 16 residues. The CDR3 protein is CASTPIQGMGHTEAFF. The CDR3 DNA reads as TGTGCCAGCACCCCGATACAGGGTATGGGCCACACTGAAGCTTTCTTT.

The chain joins TRBV7-8 to TRBJ1-5; D is unresolved. This CDR3 is built from 14 residues. V lost 7 bases and J lost 2, with 12 bases in between. Germline CDR1 reads SGHVS; CDR2 reads FQNEAQ. CDR3 nucleotide sequence: TGTGCCAGCACCCAATCTAAAGGCAATCAGCCCCAGCATTTT. Protein sequence: CASTQSKGNQPQHF.

This chain uses TRBV11-2 with TRBJ2-7; 11 bases are a match to TRBD2. In germline, CDR1 is SGHAT, CDR2 FQNNGV. The CDR3 runs 15 residues. J was trimmed by 3 bases and V by 1 base; bases with no gene match: 2. The CDR3 DNA is TGTGCCAGCAGCTTAGTGGGGACTAGCGGCTACGAGCAGTACTTC. It is translated as CASSLVGTSGYEQYF.

The sample holds one count of this clone. This chain uses TRBV5-6 with TRBJ2-7, with 10 bases identical to TRBD1. The germline CDR1 and CDR2 sequences are SGHDT and YYEEEE. The V gene end was trimmed by 6 bases and the J gene end by 4 bases; junction bases not matched to a gene: 10. CDR3 length: 15 residues. The chain's CDR3 is CASTFGTGVSYEQYF. Written as DNA, the CDR3 is TGTGCCAGCACCTTCGGGACAGGGGTGTCTTACGAGCAGTACTTC.

The V call is TRBV20-1, the J call TRBJ1-1; D is ambiguous. CDR1 is DFQATT, CDR2 SNEGSKA, per germline (reference sequence). Trimming stripped 3 bases from V and 6 bases from J, with 8 bases between. The CDR3 has 11 amino acids. The CDR3 loop reads CSARDPSEAFF. The CDR3 DNA follows: TGCAGTGCTAGGGACCCTTCTGAAGCTTTCTTT.

Only one count was recorded for this clone. The CDR3 loop is CASSPTGLPETQYF. The CDR3 nucleotides read TGTGCCAGCAGTCCAACAGGGTTACCGGAGACCCAGTACTTC. The chain joins TRBV2 to TRBJ2-5, with D possibly being TRBD1 (6 bases). Germline loops: CDR1 SNHLY, CDR2 FYNNEI. Trimming took 5 bases from V and 5 from J, leaving 15 bases between them. The CDR3 covers 14 residues.

The chain couples TRBV6-6 to TRBJ2-2; 7 bases agree with TRBD2. The CDR3 extends over 15 amino acids. Trimming took 4 bases from V and 7 from J; bases not matched to a gene: 9. Germline CDR1 is MNHNY and CDR2 is SVGAGI (reference sequence). The CDR3 sequence: CASSFSGGGYGELFF. The DNA of the CDR3 is TGTGCCAGCAGTTTCTCCGGCGGGGGATACGGGGAGCTGTTTTTT.

V gene TRBV28 combines with J gene TRBJ1-3; D is possibly TRBD1 (6 bases). This CDR3 contains 15 residues. Trimming pared 1 base from V and 2 bases from J, leaving 9 bases between. Germline-derived CDR1 and CDR2 are MDHEN and SYDVKM. The CDR3 reads CASSLLAGAGNTIYF. The DNA of the CDR3 is TGTGCCAGCAGTTTATTGGCAGGGGCTGGAAACACCATATATTTT.

V is TRBV29-1 and J is TRBJ2-3, with TRBD2 as a possible D gene (5 bases). Germline-derived CDR1 and CDR2 are SQVTM and ANQGSEA. Deletions cut 1 base from V and 2 bases from J, with 19 bases between. The CDR3 loop spans 17 amino acids. The CDR3: CSVEGRGSTINTDTQYF. The CDR3, as DNA: TGCAGCGTTGAAGGGCGAGGGTCCACAATTAACACAGATACGCAGTATTTT.

The chain has TRBV5-6 and TRBJ2-3, with TRBD1 matching over 9 bases. V trimming: 3 bases; J trimming: 6 bases; junction bases outside the gene matches: 8. The CDR3 loop spans 15 amino acids. Germline CDR1 reads SGHDT; CDR2 reads YYEEEE. Here the CDR3 reads CASSSLTGGRDTQYF. CDR3 DNA: TGTGCCAGCAGCTCGCTGACAGGGGGGAGGGATACGCAGTATTTT.

The gene calls are TRBV19 and TRBJ2-3; 10 nucleotides align to TRBD1. CDR3 size: 17 residues. Germline V gene lookup returns CDR1 LNHDA and CDR2 SQIVND (reference sequence). The trim removed 2 bases at V and 6 bases at J, leaving 11 bases unmatched. The CDR3 loop is CASSIQTSGTGADTQYF. CDR3 bases: TGTGCCAGTAGTATACAAACATCCGGGACAGGGGCCGATACGCAGTATTTT.

With respect to this clone: Other DNA sequences from this sample encode an identical CDR3 as well. The chain joins TRBV5-1 to TRBJ1-3; D is perhaps TRBD1 (6 bases). Germline values: CDR1 SGHRS, CDR2 YFSETQ. This CDR3 has 15 amino acids. Trimming removed 0 bases at V and 1 base at J, with 8 bases between. CDR3 DNA: TGCGCCAGCAGCTTGGCACAGGGTTCTGGAAACACCATATATTTT. Translated: CASSLAQGSGNTIYF.